This T cell receptor (beta chain) was captured in a study of graft-versus-host responses after intestinal transplantation. Study-wide findings and caveats: Marrow from the recipient contained GvH clones, some of which had appeared first in ileum or blood. An association linked early post-transplant HvG declines with peak circulating GvH clone levels.

Remarks on this clone: The antigen remains undetermined.

Assay used: immunoSEQ multiplex PCR; TCRdb lists only in-frame clones, some missing. The table records 30,000 or so clones, about 79% of them present only once. The source is a human donor who received an intestinal transplant. The sequencing here drew on unstimulated CD8+ T cells sorted from spleen or lymph node cells, taken before intestinal transplant.

The CDR3 nucleotides are TGTGCCAGCAGCCCCCCGGGACAGATTTTTACAGATACGCAGTATTTT. As protein: CASSPPGQIFTDTQYF. V and J are TRBV13 and TRBJ2-3, with TRBD1 matching 7 bases. The CDR3 runs to 16 residues. The germline gives CDR1 PRHDT, CDR2 FYEKMQ (reference sequence). Unmatched junction bases numbered 11, after V lost 5 bases and J lost 3 bases.